What follows are 5 T cell receptor beta chains derived from one specimen sequenced in a study of chronic HIV infection and antiretroviral therapy. TCRdb reprocessed the 5' RACE reads via MiXCR and lists one record per CDR3 protein. The table shows 40,000 to 50,000 distinct CDR3 sequences, with 15% to 20% occurring only once. The sample taken for sequencing was peripheral blood. The receptors come from an adult who had HIV and had not received antiretroviral therapy, or was an uninfected healthy control (not recorded which).

The V and J genes are TRBV7-8 and TRBJ1-5, with a tentative D call TRBD1 (6 bases). Deletions cut 5 bases from V and 7 bases from J, with 18 bases between. This CDR3 region has 15 residues. Looked up from germline, CDR1 is SGHVS and CDR2 is FQNEAQ. The CDR3 sequence is CASSHEGGSWQPQHF. The CDR3 DNA reads as TGTGCCAGCAGCCATGAGGGGGGGTCGTGGCAGCCCCAGCATTTT.

There are a few counts of this clonotype. CDR3 residues: CASFTGAYTEAFF. As DNA, the CDR3 is TGTGCCAGCTTTACAGGGGCTTACACTGAAGCTTTCTTT. The genes are TRBV18 and TRBJ1-1; 7 bases map to TRBD1. V was pared by 7 bases and J by 3 bases, with 5 bases of the junction left unmatched. CDR3 length: 13 residues. Germline-derived CDR1 and CDR2 are KGHSH and LQKENI.

The chain links TRBV7-3 to TRBJ2-3; 8 bases match TRBD2. Germline trimming cut 2 bases from V and 4 bases from J; bases unmatched to any gene: 5. The CDR3 runs to 15 residues. Germline assignment: CDR1 SGHTA and CDR2 FQGTGA. In nucleotides, the CDR3 is TGTGCCAGCAGCTTAGCGGGACTAGGATCAGATACGCAGTATTTT. This codes for CASSLAGLGSDTQYF.

The V gene is TRBV11-1, the J gene TRBJ2-7; no firm D call. The V end was cut by 3 bases, the J end by 3 bases, with 9 bases between. The germline gives CDR1 SGHAT, CDR2 FQDESV (reference sequence). The CDR3 has 13 amino acids. CDR3 in DNA: TGTGCCAGCAGCTTGTCATTCAACTACGAGCAGTACTTC. As protein: CASSLSFNYEQYF.

The genes are TRBV6-5 and TRBJ1-1; possibly TRBD1 for D (5 bases). Looked up from germline, CDR1 is MNHEY and CDR2 is SVGAGI. This CDR3 is built from 16 residues. Trimming pared 4 bases from V and 5 bases from J, leaving 20 bases between. The DNA for the CDR3 is TGTGCCAGCAGTTTTCGACAGACGGGGAGGATAACTGAAGCTTTCTTT. It yields the protein CASSFRQTGRITEAFF.